This T cell receptor beta chain was sequenced in a study of blood T cell repertoires in COVID-19. The overall study: The cDNA or gDNA used as material had been derived from T cells, B-cell-depleted T cells, or PBMCs.

Assignment of participants to cohorts was predicated upon participant-reported clinical history. Data came from immunoSEQ multiplex PCR; TCRdb stores just in-frame clones and leaves some out. The data contain over 200,000 clones, approximately 89% of them singletons. The V gene's germline CDR1 is SEHNR and CDR2 FQNEAQ (reference sequence). The CDR3 covers 15 residues. Trimming cost V 3 bases and J 3 bases; bases outside gene matches: 3. The TCR comes from a woman aged 30 to 39 who had been exposed to COVID-19. This rearrangement joins TRBV7-9 to TRBJ2-3, with TRBD2 matching over 10 bases. Input material: PBMCs or T cells enriched from blood (not recorded which). CDR3 in amino acids: CASSLDSGRTDTQYF. Written as DNA, the CDR3 is TGTGCCAGCAGCTTGGATAGCGGGAGGACAGATACGCAGTATTTT.